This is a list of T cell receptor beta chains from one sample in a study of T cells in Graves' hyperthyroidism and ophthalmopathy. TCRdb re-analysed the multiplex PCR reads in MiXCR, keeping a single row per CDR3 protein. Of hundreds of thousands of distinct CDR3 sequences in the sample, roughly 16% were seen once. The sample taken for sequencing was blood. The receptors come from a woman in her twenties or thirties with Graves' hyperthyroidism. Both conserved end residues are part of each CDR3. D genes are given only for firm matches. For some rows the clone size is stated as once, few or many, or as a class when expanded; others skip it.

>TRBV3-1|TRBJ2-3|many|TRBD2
TGTGCCAGCAGCCAACGGTCTAGCGGGCCACTGGATACGCAGTATTTT
CASSQRSSGPLDTQYF
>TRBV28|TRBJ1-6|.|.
TGTGCAGCAACTGACTATAATTCACCCCTCCACTTT
CAATDYNSPLHF
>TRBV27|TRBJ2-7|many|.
TGTGCCAGCAGTTTATCATCAGGGAACAACGAGCAGTACTTC
CASSLSSGNNEQYF
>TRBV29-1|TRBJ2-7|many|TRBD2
TGCAGCGTTGCCCTATGGACTAGCGGGAATGACGAGCAGTACTTC
CSVALWTSGNDEQYF
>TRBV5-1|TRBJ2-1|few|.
TGCGCCAGCAGCTTTGAGGGGAGCTCCTACAATGAGCAGTTCTTC
CASSFEGSSYNEQFF
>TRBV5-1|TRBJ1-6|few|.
TGCGCCAGCAGCACCGCGGGGGGATCTTATAATTCACCCCTCCACTTT
CASSTAGGSYNSPLHF
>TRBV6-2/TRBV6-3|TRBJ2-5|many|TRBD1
TGTGCCAGCAGTTACGACAGGGGACCCCAGTACTTC
CASSYDRGPQYF
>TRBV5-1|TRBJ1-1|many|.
TGCGCCAGCAGCTTGTACATTGGTGAGGAGGGTAACCCGGCGGCCACTGAAGCTTTCTTT
CASSLYIGEEGNPAATEAFF
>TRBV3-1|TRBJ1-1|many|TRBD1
TGTGCCAGCAGCCAACTTGACAGGGGGAACACTGAAGCTTTCTTT
CASSQLDRGNTEAFF
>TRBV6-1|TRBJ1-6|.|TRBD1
TGTGCCAGCAGTAGGGACAGGCTTAATTCACCCCTCCACTTT
CASSRDRLNSPLHF
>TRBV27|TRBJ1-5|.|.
TGTGCCAGCAGTTTAGAGGGAATTAGCAATCAGCCCCAGCATTTT
CASSLEGISNQPQHF
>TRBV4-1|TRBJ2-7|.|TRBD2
TGCGCCAGCAGCCATGGGACTAGCGGCCACTACGAGCAGTACTTC
CASSHGTSGHYEQYF
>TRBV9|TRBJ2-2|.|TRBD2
TGTGCCAGCAGCCCTCGGACTAGTGCTGGCGCCGGGGAGCTGTTTTTT
CASSPRTSAGAGELFF
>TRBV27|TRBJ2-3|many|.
TGTGCCAGCAGTTTATCTGGCTCCTACAACACAGATACGCAGTATTTT
CASSLSGSYNTDTQYF
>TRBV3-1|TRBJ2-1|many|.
TGTGCCAGCAGCTATCATTACGATGAGCAGTTCTTC
CASSYHYDEQFF
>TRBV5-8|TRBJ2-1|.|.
TGTGCCAGCAGCTTGGGTGGCAATCCGCAATACAATGAGCAGTTCTTC
CASSLGGNPQYNEQFF
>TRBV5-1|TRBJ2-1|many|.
TGCGCCAGCAGCGGGAGTACAAATGAGCAGTTCTTC
CASSGSTNEQFF
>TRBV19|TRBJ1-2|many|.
TGTGCCAGTAGTATAGGGGACAATGGCTACACCTTC
CASSIGDNGYTF
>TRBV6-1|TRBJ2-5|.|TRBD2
TGTGCCAGCAGTGTGAGACTAGCGGGATTGATTGAGACCCAGTACTTC
CASSVRLAGLIETQYF
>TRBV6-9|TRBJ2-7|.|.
TGTGCCAACAGTTATACCCTCACATTAGTGGCGTCCGAGCAGTACTTC
CANSYTLTLVASEQYF
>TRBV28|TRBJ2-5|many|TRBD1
TGTGCCAGCAGTCCCCGACAGGGGTTGGGAGAGACCCAGTACTTC
CASSPRQGLGETQYF
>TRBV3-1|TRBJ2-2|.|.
TGTGCCAGCAGTCCCACTACCGCCCCCAGGGGGAACACCGGGGAGCTGTTTTTT
CASSPTTAPRGNTGELFF
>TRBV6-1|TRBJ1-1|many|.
TGTGCCAGCACAAAAACAGGGTCAGGAGTGGCTTTCTTT
CASTKTGSGVAFF
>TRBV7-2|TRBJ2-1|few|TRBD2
TGTGCCAGCAGCCTCCAGGGACTAGGGGCGTACAATGAGCAGTTCTTC
CASSLQGLGAYNEQFF